This T cell receptor beta chain came from a study of T-cell memory formation after mild COVID-19. Overall study context: TCR clusters were mostly donor specific. Overall study findings and caveats: A subset of responding clones appeared in pre-infection memory, suggesting cross-reactive memory joined.

Germline loops: CDR1 SGHTA, CDR2 FQGTGA. CDR3 length: 12 amino acids. Trimming cost V 5 bases and J 9 bases, with 11 bases left between them. A single record per CDR3 protein comes from TCRdb applying MiXCR to the 5' RACE reads. The data contain under 550,000 distinct CDR3 sequences, over 15% of them singletons. As to this clonotype: Its target is not known.

The rearrangement joins TRBV7-3 to TRBJ2-1, with D possibly matching TRBD1 (5 bases). The sample comprised PBMCs or a T cell subset sorted from them (not recorded which). The receptor was isolated from a man younger than 30 who had mild COVID-19 (a few samples of this study predate the infection). Cell type and time point are not known. The CDR3 loop reads CASSQLGAEQFF. DNA for the CDR3: TGTGCCAGCAGCCAATTAGGGGCTGAGCAGTTCTTC.